Listed below are T cell receptor beta chains from one sample, sequenced in a study of OX40 agonist ivuxolimab in advanced cancers. Here immunoSEQ multiplex PCR was the method, and the copy in TCRdb shows in-frame clones only, minus some. Of around 60,000 clones in the sample, 84% were seen once. The sequenced sample was CD4+ or CD8+ T cells sorted from blood, obtained in a trial of the OX40 agonist ivuxolimab. These receptors all stem from an adult with an advanced solid tumor such as melanoma, head and neck, liver or kidney cancer. CDR3s include the opening cysteine and the closing phenylalanine or tryptophan. D genes are given only for firm matches. Clone size, where shown, is once, few, many, or a class for clones that have expanded.

CDR3 protein	CDR3 DNA	clone size	V gene	J gene	D gene
CASSSSGLSSYNEQFF	TGTGCCAGCAGCAGTAGCGGGCTTAGCTCCTACAATGAGCAGTTCTTC	NA	TRBV6-6	TRBJ2-1	TRBD2
CASSQGFDLFSYNEQFF	TGTGCCAGCAGCCAAGGGTTCGATCTGTTCTCCTACAATGAGCAGTTCTTC	NA	TRBV14	TRBJ2-1	NA
CSVGTGQETQYF	TGCAGCGTTGGGACAGGGCAAGAGACCCAGTACTTC	once	TRBV29-1	TRBJ2-5	TRBD1
CSVATRTARADTQYF	TGCAGCGTTGCGACTAGGACAGCCCGCGCAGATACGCAGTATTTT	NA	TRBV29-1	TRBJ2-3	NA
CASSPGTGDDYGYTF	TGTGCCAGCAGTCCCGGGACAGGGGACGACTATGGCTACACCTTC	NA	TRBV6-1	TRBJ1-2	TRBD1
CASSRDPWGLYEQYF	TGTGCCAGCAGCCGGGATCCTTGGGGCCTATACGAGCAGTACTTC	NA	TRBV7-2	TRBJ2-7	NA
CASSFRLAGAGEQFF	TGTGCCAGCAGCTTTAGACTAGCGGGAGCTGGTGAGCAGTTCTTC	NA	TRBV11-3	TRBJ2-1	TRBD2
CASTSSLGTYTRGYGYTF	TGTGCCAGTACCTCGTCCCTTGGGACCTACACGAGGGGCTATGGCTACACCTTC	NA	TRBV19	TRBJ1-2	NA
CASSHTPGNTIYF	TGTGCCAGCAGCCATACCCCTGGAAACACCATATATTTT	NA	TRBV7-6	TRBJ1-3	NA
CASSERENSPLHF	TGTGCCAGCAGTGAAAGGGAGAATTCACCCCTCCACTTT	NA	TRBV6-1	TRBJ1-6	NA
CASSLRWNTEAFF	TGTGCCAGCAGCTTGCGATGGAACACTGAAGCTTTCTTT	NA	TRBV5-8	TRBJ1-1	NA
CASSPMAGLGEQFF	TGTGCCAGCAGCCCTATGGCCGGATTGGGTGAGCAGTTCTTC	NA	TRBV28	TRBJ2-1	NA
CASSDSPSYEQYF	TGTGCCAGCAGTGACAGCCCCTCCTACGAGCAGTACTTC	NA	TRBV25-1	TRBJ2-7	NA
CASSFFGGHRGNTGELFF	TGCGCCAGCAGCTTCTTCGGGGGGCACAGGGGTAACACCGGGGAGCTGTTTTTT	NA	TRBV5-1	TRBJ2-2	NA
CASSLVLAGSYEQYF	TGTGCCAGCAGCTTAGTTCTAGCGGGGTCCTACGAGCAGTACTTC	NA	TRBV7-8	TRBJ2-7	TRBD2
CASRGDGLRGLLDTQYF	TGTGCCAGCAGGGGGGATGGGCTCAGGGGATTGTTGGATACGCAGTATTTT	NA	TRBV5-6	TRBJ2-3	NA